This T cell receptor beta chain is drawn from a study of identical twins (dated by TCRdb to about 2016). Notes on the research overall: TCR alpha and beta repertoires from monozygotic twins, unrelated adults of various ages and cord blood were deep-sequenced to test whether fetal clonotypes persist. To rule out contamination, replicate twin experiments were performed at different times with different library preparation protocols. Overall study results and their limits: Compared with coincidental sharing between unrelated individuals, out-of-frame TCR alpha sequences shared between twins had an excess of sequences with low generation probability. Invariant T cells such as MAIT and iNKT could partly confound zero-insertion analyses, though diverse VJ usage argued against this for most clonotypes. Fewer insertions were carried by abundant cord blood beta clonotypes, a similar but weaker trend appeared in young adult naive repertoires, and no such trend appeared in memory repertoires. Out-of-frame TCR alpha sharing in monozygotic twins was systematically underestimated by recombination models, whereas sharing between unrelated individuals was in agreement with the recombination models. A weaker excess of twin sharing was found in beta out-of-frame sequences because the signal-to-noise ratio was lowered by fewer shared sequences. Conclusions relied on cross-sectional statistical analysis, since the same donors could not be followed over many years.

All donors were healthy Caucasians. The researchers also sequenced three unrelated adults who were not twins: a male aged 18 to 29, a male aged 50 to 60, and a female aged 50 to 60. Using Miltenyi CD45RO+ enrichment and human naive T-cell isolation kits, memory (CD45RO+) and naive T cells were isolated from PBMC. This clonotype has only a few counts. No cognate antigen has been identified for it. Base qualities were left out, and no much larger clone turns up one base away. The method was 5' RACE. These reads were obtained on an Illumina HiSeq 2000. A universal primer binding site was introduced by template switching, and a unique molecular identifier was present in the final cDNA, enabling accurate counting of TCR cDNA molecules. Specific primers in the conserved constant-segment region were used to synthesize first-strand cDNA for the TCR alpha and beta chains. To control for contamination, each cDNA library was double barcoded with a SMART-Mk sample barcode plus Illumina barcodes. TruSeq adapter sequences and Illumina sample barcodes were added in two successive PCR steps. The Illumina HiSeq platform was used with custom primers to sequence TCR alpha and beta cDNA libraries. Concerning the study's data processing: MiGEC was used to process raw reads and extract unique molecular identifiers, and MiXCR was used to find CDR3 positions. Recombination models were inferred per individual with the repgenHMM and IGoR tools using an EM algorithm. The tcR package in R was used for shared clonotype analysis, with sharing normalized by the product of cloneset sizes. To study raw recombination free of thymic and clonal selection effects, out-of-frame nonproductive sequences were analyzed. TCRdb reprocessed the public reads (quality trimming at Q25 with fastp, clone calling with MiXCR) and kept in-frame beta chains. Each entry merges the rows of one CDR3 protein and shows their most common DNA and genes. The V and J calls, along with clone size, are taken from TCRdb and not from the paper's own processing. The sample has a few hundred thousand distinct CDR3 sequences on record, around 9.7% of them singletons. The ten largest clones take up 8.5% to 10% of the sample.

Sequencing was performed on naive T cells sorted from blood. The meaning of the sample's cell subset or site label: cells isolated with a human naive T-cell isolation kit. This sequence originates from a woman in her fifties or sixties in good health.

The CDR3 protein sequence reads: CASSLGTGTETQYF. The DNA reads as follows: TGCGCCAGCAGCTTGGGTACAGGGACGGAGACCCAGTACTTC. The chain is assembled from TRBV5-1 and TRBJ2-5, with TRBD1 perhaps the D gene, on 6 matching bases. Per the germline V gene, SGHRS is the CDR1 and YFSETQ is the CDR2. The CDR3 contains 14 residues, cysteine and phenylalanine counted. Only the CDR3 DNA stays, 42 bases, in frame from base 1. V is shortened by 0 bases, J by 5 bases, and the region joining them spans 11 bases.